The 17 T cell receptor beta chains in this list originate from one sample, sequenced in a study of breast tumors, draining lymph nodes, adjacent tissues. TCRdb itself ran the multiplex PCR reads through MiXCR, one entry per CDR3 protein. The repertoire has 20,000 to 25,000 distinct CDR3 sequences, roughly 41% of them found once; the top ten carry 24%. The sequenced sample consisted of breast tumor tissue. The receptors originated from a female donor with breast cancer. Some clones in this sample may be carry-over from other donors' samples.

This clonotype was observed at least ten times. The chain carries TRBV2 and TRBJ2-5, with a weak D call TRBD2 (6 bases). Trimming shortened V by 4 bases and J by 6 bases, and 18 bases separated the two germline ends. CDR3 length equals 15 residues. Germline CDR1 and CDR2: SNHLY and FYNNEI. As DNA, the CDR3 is TGTGCCAGCAGTGGAGGCTCTCGGGGGATACAGACCCAGTACTTC. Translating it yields CASSGGSRGIQTQYF. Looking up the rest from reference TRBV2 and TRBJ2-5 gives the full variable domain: EPEVTQTPSHQVTQMGQEVILRCVPISNHLYFYWYRQILGQKVEFLVSFYNNEISEKSEIFDDQFSVERPDGSNFTLKIRSTKLEDSAMYFCASSGGSRGIQTQYFGPGTRLLVL.

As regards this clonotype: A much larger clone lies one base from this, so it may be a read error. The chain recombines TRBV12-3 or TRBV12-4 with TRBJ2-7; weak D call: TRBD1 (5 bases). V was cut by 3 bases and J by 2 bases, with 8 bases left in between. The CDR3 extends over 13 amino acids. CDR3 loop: CASSFGQAYEQYF. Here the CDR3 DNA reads TGTGCCAGCAGTTTCGGACAAGCCTACGAGCAGTACTTC.

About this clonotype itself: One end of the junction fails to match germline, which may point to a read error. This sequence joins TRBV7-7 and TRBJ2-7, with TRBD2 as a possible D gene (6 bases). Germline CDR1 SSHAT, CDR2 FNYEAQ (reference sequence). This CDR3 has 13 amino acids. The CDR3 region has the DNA TGTGCTAGCAGCCCGCTGGGGGGCTACGAGCAGTACTTC. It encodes CASSPLGGYEQYF.

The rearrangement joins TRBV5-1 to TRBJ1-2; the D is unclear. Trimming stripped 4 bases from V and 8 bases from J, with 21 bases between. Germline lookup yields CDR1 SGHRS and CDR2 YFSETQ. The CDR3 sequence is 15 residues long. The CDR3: CASSPSFSRIEGYTF. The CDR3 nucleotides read TGCGCCAGCAGCCCTAGTTTCAGCCGTATAGAAGGCTACACCTTC.

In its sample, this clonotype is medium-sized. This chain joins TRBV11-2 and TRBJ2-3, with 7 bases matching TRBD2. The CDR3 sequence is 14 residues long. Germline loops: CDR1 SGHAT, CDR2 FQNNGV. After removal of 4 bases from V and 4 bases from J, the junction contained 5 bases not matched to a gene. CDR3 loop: CASSWGGLSDTQYF. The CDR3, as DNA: TGTGCCAGCAGCTGGGGGGGGTTATCAGATACGCAGTATTTT. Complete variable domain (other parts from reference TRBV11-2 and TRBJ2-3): EAGVAQSPRYKIIEKRQSVAFWCNPISGHATLYWYQQILGQGPKLLIQFQNNGVVDDSQLPKDRFSAERLKGVDSTLKIQPAKLEDSAVYLCASSWGGLSDTQYFGPGTRLTVL.

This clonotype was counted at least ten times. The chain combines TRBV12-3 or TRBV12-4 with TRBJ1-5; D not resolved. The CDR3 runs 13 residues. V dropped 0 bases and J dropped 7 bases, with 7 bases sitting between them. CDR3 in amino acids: CASSLAGYQPQHF. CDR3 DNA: TGTGCCAGCAGTTTAGCAGGGTACCAGCCCCAGCATTTT.

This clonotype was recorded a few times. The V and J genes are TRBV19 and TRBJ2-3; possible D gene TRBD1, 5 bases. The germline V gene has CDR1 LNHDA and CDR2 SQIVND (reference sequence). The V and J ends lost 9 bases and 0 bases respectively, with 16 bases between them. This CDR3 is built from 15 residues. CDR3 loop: CASSPRVSSTDTQYF. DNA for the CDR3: TGTGCCAGCAGCCCCAGGGTTTCTAGCACAGATACGCAGTATTTT.

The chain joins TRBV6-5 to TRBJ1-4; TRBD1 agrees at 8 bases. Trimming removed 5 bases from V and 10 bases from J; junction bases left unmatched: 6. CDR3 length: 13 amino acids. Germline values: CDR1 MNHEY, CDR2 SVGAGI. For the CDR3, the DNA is TGTGCCAGCAGTAGCGGGACAGGAGGAAAACTGTTTTTT. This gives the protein CASSSGTGGKLFF.

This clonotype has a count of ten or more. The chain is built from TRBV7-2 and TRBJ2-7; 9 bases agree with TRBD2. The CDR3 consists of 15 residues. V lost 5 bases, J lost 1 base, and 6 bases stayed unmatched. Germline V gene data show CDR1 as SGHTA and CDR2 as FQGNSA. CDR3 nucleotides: TGTGCCAGCAGCGCACTAGCGGGCCCTTCCTACGAGCAGTACTTC. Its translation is CASSALAGPSYEQYF.

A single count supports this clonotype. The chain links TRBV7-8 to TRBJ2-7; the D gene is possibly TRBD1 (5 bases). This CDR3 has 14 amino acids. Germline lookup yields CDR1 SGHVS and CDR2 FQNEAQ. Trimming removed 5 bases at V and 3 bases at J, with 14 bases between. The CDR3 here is CASSPPGALYEQYF. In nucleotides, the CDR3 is TGTGCCAGCAGCCCGCCTGGGGCCCTCTACGAGCAGTACTTC.

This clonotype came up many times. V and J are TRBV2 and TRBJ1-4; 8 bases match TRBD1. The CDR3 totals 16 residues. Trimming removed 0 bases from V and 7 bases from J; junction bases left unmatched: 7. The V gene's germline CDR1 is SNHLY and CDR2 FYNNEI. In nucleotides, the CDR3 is TGTGCCAGCAGTGAAGCGCTTCAGGGGGCAGGTGAAAAACTGTTTTTT. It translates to CASSEALQGAGEKLFF.

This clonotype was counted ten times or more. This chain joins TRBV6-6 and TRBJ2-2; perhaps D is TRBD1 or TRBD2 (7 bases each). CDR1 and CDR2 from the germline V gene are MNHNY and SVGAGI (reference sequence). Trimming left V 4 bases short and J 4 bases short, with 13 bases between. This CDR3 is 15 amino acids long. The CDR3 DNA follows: TGTGCCAGCAGTTCCAGGGGGGGGGGCACCGGGGAGCTGTTTTTT. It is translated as CASSSRGGGTGELFF.

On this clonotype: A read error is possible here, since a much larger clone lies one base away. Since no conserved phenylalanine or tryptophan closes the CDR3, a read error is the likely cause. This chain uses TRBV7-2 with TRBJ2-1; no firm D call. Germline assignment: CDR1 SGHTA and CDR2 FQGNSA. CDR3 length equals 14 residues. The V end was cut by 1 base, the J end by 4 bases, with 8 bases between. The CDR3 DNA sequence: TGTGCCAGCAGCTTAGGCGCAGTTTACAATGAGCAGTTCCTC. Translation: CASSLGAVYNEQFL.

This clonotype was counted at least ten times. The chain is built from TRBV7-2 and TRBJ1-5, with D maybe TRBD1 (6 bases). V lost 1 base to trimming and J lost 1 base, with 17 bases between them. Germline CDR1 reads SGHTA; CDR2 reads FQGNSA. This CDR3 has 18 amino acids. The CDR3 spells CASSLGAGGGQSNQPQHF. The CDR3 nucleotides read TGTGCCAGCAGCTTAGGAGCTGGGGGGGGCCAGAGCAATCAGCCCCAGCATTTT.

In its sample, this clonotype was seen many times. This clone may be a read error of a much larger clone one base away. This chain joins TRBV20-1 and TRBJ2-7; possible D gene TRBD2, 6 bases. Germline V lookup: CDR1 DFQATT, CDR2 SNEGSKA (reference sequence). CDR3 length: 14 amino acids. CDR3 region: CSAKGTLSSSEQYF. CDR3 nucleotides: TGCAGTGCTAAAGGGACTCTGAGCTCCTCCGAGCAGTACTTC.

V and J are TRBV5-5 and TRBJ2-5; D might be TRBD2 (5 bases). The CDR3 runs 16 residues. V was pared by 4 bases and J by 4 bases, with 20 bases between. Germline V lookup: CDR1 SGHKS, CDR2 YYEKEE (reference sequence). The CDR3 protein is CASSQIPALGRETQYF. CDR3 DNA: TGTGCCAGCAGCCAGATACCGGCACTAGGGCGAGAGACCCAGTACTTC.

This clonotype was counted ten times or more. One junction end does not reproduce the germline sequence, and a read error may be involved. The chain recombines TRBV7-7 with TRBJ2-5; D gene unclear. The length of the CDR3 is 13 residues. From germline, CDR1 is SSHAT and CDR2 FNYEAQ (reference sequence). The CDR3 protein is CASSLGGSETQYF. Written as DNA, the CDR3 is TGTGCTAGCAGCTTAGGTGGTAGCGAGACCCAGTACTTC.